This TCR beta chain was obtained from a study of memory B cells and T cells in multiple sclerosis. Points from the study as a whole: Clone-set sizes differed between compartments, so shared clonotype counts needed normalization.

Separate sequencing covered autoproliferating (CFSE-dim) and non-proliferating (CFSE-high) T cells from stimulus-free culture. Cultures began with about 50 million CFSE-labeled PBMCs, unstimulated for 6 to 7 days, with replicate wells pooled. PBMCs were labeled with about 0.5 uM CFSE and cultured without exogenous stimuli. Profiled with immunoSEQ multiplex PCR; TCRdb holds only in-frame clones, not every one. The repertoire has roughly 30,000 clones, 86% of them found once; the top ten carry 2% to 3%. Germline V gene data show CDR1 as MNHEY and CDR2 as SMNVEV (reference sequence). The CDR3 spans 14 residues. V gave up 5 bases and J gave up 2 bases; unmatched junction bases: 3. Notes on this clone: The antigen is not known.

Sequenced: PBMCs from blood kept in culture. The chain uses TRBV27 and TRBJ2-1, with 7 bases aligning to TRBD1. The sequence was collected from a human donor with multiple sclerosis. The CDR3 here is CASSTGTAYNEQFF. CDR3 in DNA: TGTGCCAGCAGTACCGGGACAGCCTACAATGAGCAGTTCTTC.